These 17 T cell receptor beta chains originate from one sample sequenced in a study of T cells in Graves' hyperthyroidism and ophthalmopathy. The TCR beta CDR3 regions underwent amplification using RNA transcripts as the source. A set of HTBI primers served as the primers for a first-round RT-PCR of the TCR CDR3. TCRdb re-derived calls from the multiplex PCR reads in MiXCR, one entry per CDR3 protein. The top ten clones hold 55% to 60% of a sample with roughly 290,000 distinct CDR3 sequences, about 17% of them seen once. The source material was blood. The receptors were gathered from a woman in her fifties or sixties with Graves' ophthalmopathy.

This clonotype has ten or more counts. This rearrangement joins TRBV7-3 to TRBJ1-1; D ambiguous. Trimming took off 2 bases at V and 4 bases at J, with 11 bases between the two ends. Germline V gene sequence: CDR1 SGHTA, CDR2 FQGTGA. The CDR3 is 14 residues long. The CDR3 sequence: CASSLGSGSTEAFF. CDR3 nucleotides: TGTGCCAGCAGCTTAGGGTCGGGGTCCACTGAAGCTTTCTTT.

There are many counts of this clonotype. J is TRBJ2-6 and V is TRBV28; 10 nucleotides match TRBD1. The CDR3 is 16 residues long. From germline, CDR1 is MDHEN and CDR2 SYDVKM. With 4 bases clipped from V and 13 bases from J, the junction kept 13 bases outside the gene matches. CDR3 residues: CASSSVNRDRGRVLTF. CDR3 DNA: TGTGCCAGCAGTTCAGTTAACCGGGACAGGGGCAGGGTCCTGACTTTC.

This chain uses TRBV29-1 with TRBJ2-2; a weak D match, TRBD1 (6 bases). Germline V gives CDR1 SQVTM, CDR2 ANQGSEA. The CDR3 covers 13 residues. Between the trimmed V and J ends, which lost 8 bases and 2 bases, there was a span of 12 bases. The CDR3 is CSSRTVNTGELFF. The CDR3 coding sequence is TGCAGCTCCCGGACAGTAAACACCGGGGAGCTGTTTTTT.

This clonotype was seen ten or more times. This chain joins TRBV11-2 and TRBJ2-1; 11 bases agree with TRBD2. The V segment lost 5 bases and the J segment 7 bases; nucleotides outside the gene matches: 10. CDR1 and CDR2 (germline): SGHAT, FQNNGV. The CDR3 is 16 residues long. CDR3 sequence reads: CASSLRGTSGTNEQFF. CDR3 DNA sequence: TGTGCCAGCAGCCTCCGGGGGACTAGCGGCACAAATGAGCAGTTCTTC.

The sample holds many counts of this clonotype. V is TRBV7-2 and J is TRBJ2-3, with D possibly TRBD2 on 6 matching bases. CDR1 and CDR2 (germline): SGHTA, FQGNSA. V was cut by 2 bases and J by 0 bases, with 12 bases left in between. CDR3 length: 16 amino acids. The CDR3 sequence: CASSLLGGVSTDTQYF. The CDR3 DNA reads as TGTGCCAGCAGCTTACTTGGCGGGGTTAGCACAGATACGCAGTATTTT.

This clonotype came up many times. The chain combines TRBV19 with TRBJ1-5; 8 positions match TRBD1. V shed 6 bases and J 0 bases; nucleotides not matched to a gene: 13. The CDR3 is made up of 18 amino acids. Germline V gene sequence: CDR1 LNHDA, CDR2 SQIVND (reference sequence). This CDR3 is CASRTRGPGGYSNQPQHF. As DNA, the CDR3 is TGTGCCAGTAGAACCAGGGGGCCCGGCGGGTATAGCAATCAGCCCCAGCATTTT.

This clonotype was detected ten times or more. This sequence joins TRBV7-2 and TRBJ2-7, with 7 bases identical to TRBD1. Germline CDR1 and CDR2: SGHTA and FQGNSA. The V gene end was trimmed by 0 bases and the J gene end by 3 bases; junction bases not matched to a gene: 5. The CDR3 consists of 15 residues. CDR3 protein: CASSLAPGGNYEQYF. The DNA for the CDR3 is TGTGCCAGCAGCTTAGCACCAGGGGGTAACTACGAGCAGTACTTC.

This clonotype was seen many times. V usage is TRBV10-3 and J usage is TRBJ1-1; possible D gene TRBD1, 5 bases. Germline CDR1 is ENHRY and CDR2 is SYGVKD. The CDR3 totals 14 residues. V was cut by 1 base and J by 0 bases, with 6 bases left in between. CDR3 coding DNA: TGTGCCATCAGTGAGTGGGGGGTGAACACTGAAGCTTTCTTT. Its protein product is CAISEWGVNTEAFF.

This clonotype has a count of ten or more. The CDR3 DNA reads as TGTGCCAGCAGATCTGACAGGGCCTATGGCTACACCTTC. It translates to CASRSDRAYGYTF. The chain carries TRBV28 and TRBJ1-2; 7 bases are a match to TRBD1. J lost 4 bases, V lost 6 bases, and 5 bases had no gene match. This CDR3 has 13 amino acids. Per the germline V gene, CDR1 is MDHEN and CDR2 is SYDVKM.

This chain uses TRBV9 with TRBJ2-2; 7 nucleotides match TRBD1. J gave up 2 bases and V 3 bases, and 4 bases lay outside the gene matches. The length of the CDR3 is 15 residues. Germline V lookup: CDR1 SGDLS, CDR2 YYNGEE. In DNA, the CDR3 is TGTGCCAGCAGCGGAGGGGGCGGAAACACCGGGGAGCTGTTTTTT. Translation gives CASSGGGGNTGELFF.

A few counts support this clonotype. The genes are TRBV19 and TRBJ2-2; 10 bases are shared with TRBD1. The V and J ends lost 4 bases and 2 bases, in that order; junction bases with no gene match: 10. The CDR3 totals 18 residues. Per germline, CDR1 LNHDA and CDR2 SQIVND (reference sequence). This CDR3 is CASSKAGTGATNTGELFF. The CDR3 nucleotides read TGTGCCAGTAGTAAAGCCGGGACAGGGGCGACTAACACCGGGGAGCTGTTTTTT.

This clonotype came up many times. The chain recombines TRBV2 with TRBJ2-4; 9 positions match TRBD2. The CDR3 totals 14 residues. V lost 7 bases and J lost 2; bases outside the gene matches: 3. Germline CDR1 is SNHLY and CDR2 is FYNNEI. The CDR3, as DNA: TGTGCCAGCACGCGGGGGGGCCCCAAAAACATTCAGTACTTC. Translating it yields CASTRGGPKNIQYF.

This clonotype was counted a few times. This chain joins TRBV5-1 and TRBJ2-1, with D hard to call. Germline CDR1 reads SGHRS; CDR2 reads YFSETQ. Trimming removed 0 bases at V and 8 bases at J, with 12 bases between. The length of the CDR3 is 14 residues. Written as DNA, the CDR3 is TGCGCCAGCAGCTTGGGTTACTCCACCGATGAGCAGTTCTTC. This translates into CASSLGYSTDEQFF.

Ten or more counts support this clonotype. The chain combines TRBV28 with TRBJ2-4, with a possible D match to TRBD2 (6 bases). The CDR3 sequence is 15 residues long. Germline CDR1 and CDR2: MDHEN and SYDVKM. V was cut by 6 bases and J by 0 bases, with 12 bases left in between. CDR3 coding DNA: TGTGCCAGCAGGACTGTGGGGGGAGCCAAAAACATTCAGTACTTC. Translated, it gives CASRTVGGAKNIQYF.

The chain has TRBV3-1 and TRBJ2-2; D remains ambiguous. Germline CDR1 and CDR2: LGHDT and YNNKEL (reference sequence). The V end was cut by 6 bases, the J end by 5 bases, with 22 bases between. The CDR3 runs to 17 residues. The CDR3 nucleotides are TGTGCCAGCAGTGAACTAACACCTCCTGTTAAGACCGGGGAGCTGTTTTTT. Translation gives CASSELTPPVKTGELFF.

The table lists this clonotype with a count of one. No conserved phenylalanine or tryptophan ends this CDR3, so it is likely a read error. The V gene is TRBV18, the J gene TRBJ2-4; possible D gene TRBD1, 5 bases. V shed 0 bases and J shed 4 bases, with 7 bases lying between them. This CDR3 is 14 amino acids long. The germline gives CDR1 KGHSH, CDR2 LQKENI. CDR3 sequence (DNA): TGTGCCAGCTCACCACCGAGGACAAAAAACATTCAGTACATC. This translates into CASSPPRTKNIQYI.

This clonotype came up a few times. The V call is TRBV5-4, the J call TRBJ2-7; TRBD2 might be the D (5 bases). The J call may be incorrect, as the DNA end agrees better with TRBJ2-1. This CDR3 is 12 amino acids long. CDR1 is SGHNT, CDR2 YYREEE, per germline (reference sequence). The CDR3 nucleotides are TGTGCCAGCAGCGCCGGACTTTACGAGCAGTTCTTC. Its protein product is CASSAGLYEQFF.